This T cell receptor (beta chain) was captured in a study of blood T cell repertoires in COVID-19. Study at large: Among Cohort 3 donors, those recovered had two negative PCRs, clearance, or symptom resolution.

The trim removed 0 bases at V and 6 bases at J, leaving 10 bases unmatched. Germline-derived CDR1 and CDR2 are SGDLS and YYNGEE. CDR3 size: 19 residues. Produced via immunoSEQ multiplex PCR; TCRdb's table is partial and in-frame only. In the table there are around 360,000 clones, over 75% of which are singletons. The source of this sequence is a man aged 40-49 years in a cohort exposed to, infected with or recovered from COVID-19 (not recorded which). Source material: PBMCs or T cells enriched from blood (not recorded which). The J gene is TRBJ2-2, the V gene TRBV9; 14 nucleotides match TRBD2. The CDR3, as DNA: TGTGCCAGCAGCGTAGCCGGGACTAGCGGGAGACCTGGCCCCGGGGAGCTGTTTTTT. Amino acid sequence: CASSVAGTSGRPGPGELFF.